The present entry profiles one T cell receptor beta chain with its context. These data belong to a study of T cell responses to AZD1222 COVID-19 vaccine. Some clones are missing from TCRdb's copy, which holds only in-frame ones; the method was immunoSEQ multiplex PCR. The data hold about 150,000 clones, with 75% to 95% observed a single time. This sample comprised peripheral blood, obtained 28 days after the second AZD1222 dose. The receptor was derived from an adult who received the AZD1222 COVID-19 vaccine.

In nucleotides, the CDR3 is TGTGCCAGCAGCTTAGCGTCGCAGGCAAGCTCCTACGAGCAGTACTTC. This sequence encodes CASSLASQASSYEQYF. The chain joins TRBV7-6 to TRBJ2-7, with D unresolved. Germline assignment: CDR1 SGHVS and CDR2 FNYEAQ. With 0 bases removed from V and 0 bases from J, the gap between germline ends came to 12 bases. The CDR3 has 16 amino acids.